One sample yielded the 8 T cell receptor beta chains listed below, sequenced in a study of regulatory T cells in long-lasting Graves disease. As for time point: newly diagnosed GD, antithyroid drugs for less than 3 months. PBMC RNA was the source of the TCR library. Investigators prepared the TCR beta libraries by applying iRepertoire HTBI primers and Arm-PCR of CDR3 regions. TCRdb processed the multiplex PCR reads anew with MiXCR; each CDR3 protein has one entry. The sample shows roughly 350,000 distinct CDR3 sequences, under 20% of them seen only once. These data also featured in a second study, about T cells in Graves' hyperthyroidism and ophthalmopathy.

The input for sequencing was peripheral blood mononuclear cells (PBMCs), taken at new diagnosis, from a patient treated with antithyroid drugs. These receptors were obtained from a young woman with Graves disease.

In this sample, this clonotype turned up many times. The rearrangement uses TRBV7-2 and TRBJ2-7; D might be TRBD2 (6 bases). The germline V gene encodes CDR1 SGHTA and CDR2 FQGNSA. The CDR3 spans 13 residues. Trimming pared 5 bases from V and 4 bases from J, leaving 12 bases between. The CDR3 here is CASSNAEGYEQYF. The DNA of the CDR3 is TGTGCCAGCAGCAACGCGGAGGGGTACGAGCAGTACTTC.

This clonotype was seen at least ten times. The chain is built from TRBV30 and TRBJ2-7, with D perhaps matching TRBD1 or TRBD2 (5 bases each). The ends were cut back, 0 bases at V and 1 base at J, with 13 bases in the middle. Per germline, CDR1 GTSNPN and CDR2 SVGIG (reference sequence). The CDR3 covers 15 residues. CDR3 bases: TGTGCCTGGAGTGTACGAGGGACGGATTCCTACGAGCAGTACTTC. Amino acid sequence: CAWSVRGTDSYEQYF.

This clonotype was seen ten or more times. The chain carries TRBV5-1 and TRBJ2-2, with a tentative D call TRBD2 (6 bases). V was cut by 0 bases and J by 3 bases, with 9 bases left in between. Germline assignment: CDR1 SGHRS and CDR2 YFSETQ. This CDR3 has 15 residues. CDR3 in DNA: TGCGCCAGCAGCTTGGTGACTAGTCACACCGGGGAGCTGTTTTTT. Encoded protein: CASSLVTSHTGELFF.

The table lists this clonotype with a few counts. The chain is built from TRBV6-1 and TRBJ1-4; D is ambiguous. The length of the CDR3 is 13 residues. V was clipped by 2 bases and J by 8 bases, with 9 bases between them. Germline CDR1 MNHNS, CDR2 SASEGT. CDR3 region: CASSELQSEKLFF. CDR3 coding DNA: TGTGCCAGCAGTGAACTGCAGTCCGAAAAACTGTTTTTT.

This clonotype came up many times. The chain uses TRBV11-1 and TRBJ2-1, with TRBD2 matching over 9 bases. The CDR3 sequence is 16 residues long. Germline assignment: CDR1 SGHAT and CDR2 FQDESV (reference sequence). V lost 4 bases and J lost 7; bases outside the gene matches: 11. CDR3 residues: CASSSPGLAGRNEQFF. Here the CDR3 DNA reads TGTGCCAGCAGCTCCCCAGGGCTAGCGGGAAGGAATGAGCAGTTCTTC.

This clonotype was observed many times. The chain couples TRBV12-3 or TRBV12-4 to TRBJ1-2; possibly TRBD1 for D (5 bases). Trimming left V 6 bases short and J 0 bases short, with 20 bases between. The CDR3 covers 17 residues. Written as DNA, the CDR3 is TGTGCCAGCAGCTCCCTTTCTTGGGGAGGGGCTAACTATGGCTACACCTTC. Translation gives CASSSLSWGGANYGYTF.

This clonotype appeared many times. The chain is built from TRBV12-5 and TRBJ2-1; D is undetermined. Trimming shortened V by 5 bases and J by 2 bases, and 4 bases separated the two germline ends. Germline CDR1 reads LGHNT; CDR2 reads FRNRAP. There are 12 residues in the CDR3. The CDR3 nucleotides are TGTGCTAGTGGTACAGCCTACAATGAGCAGTTCTTC. This sequence encodes CASGTAYNEQFF.

J is TRBJ1-1 and V is TRBV6-1; 7 bases are shared with TRBD1. In germline, CDR1 is MNHNS, CDR2 SASEGT. V dropped 8 bases and J dropped 3; count of bases not matched to a gene: 21. The CDR3 covers 18 residues. CDR3: CASRPVGTGAERYTEAFF. Written as DNA, the CDR3 is TGTGCCAGCCGACCGGTCGGTACAGGGGCGGAAAGGTACACTGAAGCTTTCTTT.